Sequencing of this TCR beta chain was carried out in a study of technical replicates of blood from a handful of donors (dated 2017 in TCRdb). Library generation was performed with the immunoSEQ multiplex PCR assay. TCRdb took over this immuneACCESS table, retaining in-frame rearrangements with V and J assigned. Such tables are incomplete; in checked studies, under half of the missing clones stem from an unresolved V gene, and the remainder is unexplained. In all, the sample holds tens of thousands of clones, and around 96% of those were seen once. The top ten clones comprise approximately 0.36% of the sample. As regards this clone: There is no known antigen for this receptor. No much larger clonotype is one base removed from it; base qualities were not supplied.

In the germline V gene (reference sequence), CDR1 corresponds to LNHDA and CDR2 to SQIVND. V is pruned by 5 bases and J by 4 bases, leaving 4 bases of the junction without a gene match. The CDR3 sequence holds 13 residues, the cysteine and phenylalanine included. Here the CDR3 DNA is all that survives: 39 bases in frame from base 1. The specimen sequenced was T cells isolated from PBMCs. This sequence was found in a human donor in good health. The chain was built from TRBV19 and TRBJ2-7; 8 middle bases align to TRBD1. The nucleotides read TGTGCCAGTAGTTCGGACAGGGAGTACGAGCAGTACTTC. This gives the protein CASSSDREYEQYF.